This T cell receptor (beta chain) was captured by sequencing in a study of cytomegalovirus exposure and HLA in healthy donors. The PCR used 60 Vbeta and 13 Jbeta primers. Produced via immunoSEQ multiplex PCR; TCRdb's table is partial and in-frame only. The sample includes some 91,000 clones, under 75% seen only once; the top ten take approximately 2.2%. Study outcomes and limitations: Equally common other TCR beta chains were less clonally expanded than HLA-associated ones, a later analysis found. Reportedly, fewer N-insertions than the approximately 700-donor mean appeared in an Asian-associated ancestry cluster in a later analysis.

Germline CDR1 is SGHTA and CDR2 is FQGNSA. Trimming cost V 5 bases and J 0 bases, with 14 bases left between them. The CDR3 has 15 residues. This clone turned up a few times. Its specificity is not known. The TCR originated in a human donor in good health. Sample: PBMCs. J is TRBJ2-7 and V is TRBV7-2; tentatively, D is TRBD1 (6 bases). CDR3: CASSGRQVTSYEQYF. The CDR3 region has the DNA TGTGCCAGCAGCGGTCGACAGGTGACCTCCTACGAGCAGTACTTC.